A single sample gave rise to the 23 T cell receptor beta chains below, sequenced in a study of T cells in Graves' hyperthyroidism and ophthalmopathy (dated by TCRdb to the late 2010s). The library was generated by multiplex PCR. Reads for this sample came from an Illumina HiSeq 2000. The TCR beta CDR3 regions were amplified from RNA transcripts. The TCR CDR3 was subjected to a first round of RT-PCR using the HTBI primer set and the Qiagen OneStep RT-PCR kit. TCRdb reworked the public reads: Q25 trimming with fastp, MiXCR clone assembly, productive beta chains retained. Rows with one shared CDR3 protein collapse into an entry with the most common genes and DNA. This sample holds about 770,000 distinct CDR3 sequences; around a sixth were observed only once. The ten top clones hold 16% of the sample. Sequencing was carried out using blood. All receptors derive from a woman between 45 and 60 years old with Graves' hyperthyroidism that later progressed to Graves' ophthalmopathy.

This clonotype appeared many times. The chain joins TRBV20-1 to TRBJ1-5; a possible D gene is TRBD1 (6 bases). The CDR3 totals 13 residues. The germline V gene has CDR1 DFQATT and CDR2 SNEGSKA (reference sequence). V shed 6 bases and J shed 4 bases, with 13 bases lying between them. The CDR3 region is CSAHRTVNQPQHF. Written as DNA, the CDR3 is TGCAGTGCGCACCGGACAGTGAATCAGCCCCAGCATTTT.

This clonotype showed up many times. The chain employs TRBV9 and TRBJ2-7; TRBD2 matches 9 bases. J was trimmed by 4 bases and V by 1 base; bases with no gene match: 6. This CDR3 is 15 amino acids long. CDR1 SGDLS and CDR2 YYNGEE come from the germline V gene. The DNA of the CDR3 is TGTGCCAGCAGCGTATCTAGCGGGGATATATACGAGCAGTACTTC. Amino acids: CASSVSSGDIYEQYF. The full variable domain, rest sourced from reference TRBV9 and TRBJ2-7, is DSGVTQTPKHLITATGQRVTLRCSPRSGDLSVYWYQQSLDQGLQFLIQYYNGEERAKGNILERFSAQQFPDLHSELNLSSLELGDSALYFCASSVSSGDIYEQYFGPGTRLTVT.

The chain uses TRBV27 and TRBJ1-5; 7 bases are a match to TRBD1. This CDR3 contains 14 residues. Per the germline V gene, CDR1 is MNHEY and CDR2 is SMNVEV (reference sequence). V lost 4 bases, J lost 1 base, and 1 base stayed unmatched. The CDR3 spells CASSYRGSNQPQHF. The CDR3 DNA sequence: TGTGCCAGCAGTTACAGGGGAAGCAATCAGCCCCAGCATTTT.

This chain joins TRBV4-2 and TRBJ1-5, with D perhaps TRBD1 (6 bases). The CDR3 loop spans 17 amino acids. Trimming stripped 0 bases from V and 5 bases from J, with 17 bases between. Looked up from germline, CDR1 is LGHNA and CDR2 is YNFKEQ. The DNA of the CDR3 is TGTGCCAGCAGCCAAGATAGACGTCGCAGGGGCGATCAGCCCCAGCATTTT. It yields the protein CASSQDRRRRGDQPQHF.

The DNA for the CDR3 is TGCGCCAGCAGCCACCCAGGACTAGCGGGGGGGCCACGCACCGGGGAGCTGTTTTTT. Amino acids: CASSHPGLAGGPRTGELFF. The chain recombines TRBV4-1 with TRBJ2-2; 15 bases agree with TRBD2. Germline V gene sequence: CDR1 MGHRA, CDR2 YSYEKL. The CDR3 totals 19 residues. After removal of 3 bases from V and 4 bases from J, the junction contained 9 bases not matched to a gene.

The V call is TRBV14, the J call TRBJ2-7; D not certain. V was clipped by 1 base and J by 3 bases, with 10 bases between them. CDR1 and CDR2 (germline): SGHDN, FVKESK. The CDR3 is 14 amino acids. CDR3 coding DNA: TGTGCCAGCAGCCAAGGTTTCGGAGACTACGAGCAGTACTTC. This translates into CASSQGFGDYEQYF.

This clonotype was detected ten times or more. This chain connects TRBV18 to TRBJ1-1, with a tentative D call TRBD1 (5 bases). The CDR3 length is 14 residues. Between the trimmed V and J ends, which lost 4 bases and 1 base, there was a span of 10 bases. Germline V CDR1 and CDR2: KGHSH, LQKENI. Written as DNA, the CDR3 is TGTGCCAGCTCACTTATAGACAGGAACACTGAAGCTTTCTTT. Its translation is CASSLIDRNTEAFF.

This clonotype was found a few times. This chain uses TRBV9 with TRBJ2-7; possible D gene TRBD2, 6 bases. Looked up from germline, CDR1 is SGDLS and CDR2 is YYNGEE. The CDR3 has 14 amino acids. V was cut by 4 bases and J by 5 bases, with 16 bases left in between. The CDR3 protein is CASSPGGRIDEQYF. CDR3 bases: TGTGCCAGCAGCCCCGGAGGGAGGATCGACGAGCAGTACTTC.

This clonotype is a singleton in its sample. A read error is possible here, since a much larger clone lies one base away. The chain couples TRBV2 to TRBJ2-1, with TRBD2 identical over 10 bases. This CDR3 contains 17 residues. Germline V gives CDR1 SNHLY, CDR2 FYNNEI. The CDR3 DNA is TGTGCCAGCAGGGGCAGAGGAGCGGGGGGGTCCTACAATGAGCAGTCCTTC. Residues: CASRGRGAGGSYNEQSF.

This clonotype was observed at least ten times. One junction end disagrees with the germline gene, perhaps due to a read error. The rearrangement links TRBV5-1 to TRBJ2-3; D possibly matches TRBD1 or TRBD2 (6 bases each). Germline V gene sequence: CDR1 SGHRS, CDR2 YFSETQ. The CDR3 sequence is 15 residues long. The CDR3 spells CASSLDGGGTDTQYF. In DNA form, the CDR3 reads TGTGCCAGCAGCTTGGACGGGGGCGGGACAGATACGCAGTATTTT.

This clonotype came up many times. The chain couples TRBV15 to TRBJ2-2; D possibly corresponds to TRBD2 (6 bases). The CDR3 is 15 amino acids. The germline gives CDR1 LNHNV, CDR2 YYDKDF (reference sequence). The V end was cut by 5 bases, the J end by 2 bases, with 12 bases between. The chain's CDR3 is CATSGHGTNTGELFF. The CDR3 DNA follows: TGTGCCACCAGCGGCCATGGGACTAACACCGGGGAGCTGTTTTTT.

This clonotype appeared a few times. The chain recombines TRBV27 with TRBJ2-1; 9 nucleotides match TRBD2. Germline V gene data show CDR1 as MNHEY and CDR2 as SMNVEV (reference sequence). V was clipped by 7 bases and J by 3 bases; unmatched bases: 13. The CDR3 covers 17 residues. The CDR3 region has the DNA TGTGCCAGCAAACGAATTAGCGGGGGACCGGACTACAATGAGCAGTTCTTC. As protein: CASKRISGGPDYNEQFF.

The CDR3 nucleotides are TGTGCCAGTGCAGGGGGCTTCACTGAAGCTTTCTTT. As protein: CASAGGFTEAFF. The chain recombines TRBV19 with TRBJ1-1; 8 positions match TRBD1. V was clipped by 8 bases and J by 4 bases; unmatched bases: 3. Germline assignment: CDR1 LNHDA and CDR2 SQIVND (reference sequence). This CDR3 region has 12 residues.

This clonotype appeared a few times. The rearrangement uses TRBV12-3 or TRBV12-4 and TRBJ2-3; possibly TRBD2 for D (7 bases). This CDR3 region has 13 residues. V was shortened by 8 bases and J by 4 bases, with 13 bases between the two germline ends. The CDR3 loop reads CASLGRGPDTQYF. The DNA for the CDR3 is TGTGCCAGCCTGGGGCGGGGGCCAGATACGCAGTATTTT.

The V and J genes are TRBV6-1 and TRBJ1-5; D is perhaps TRBD1 (6 bases). The V end was cut by 2 bases, the J end by 7 bases, with 12 bases between. There are 14 residues in the CDR3. The germline CDR1 and CDR2 sequences are MNHNS and SASEGT. The CDR3 loop reads CASSEWGGGQPQHF. In DNA, the CDR3 is TGTGCCAGCAGTGAATGGGGGGGCGGGCAGCCCCAGCATTTT.

This clonotype was counted only a few times. The chain combines TRBV2 with TRBJ1-5; D perhaps matches TRBD1 (5 bases). CDR3 length: 15 amino acids. Germline assignment: CDR1 SNHLY and CDR2 FYNNEI. V lost 11 bases and J lost 0, with 17 bases in between. The CDR3: CAGKSGGTSNQPQHF. The DNA of the CDR3 is TGTGCCGGCAAAAGCGGGGGTACTAGCAATCAGCCCCAGCATTTT. Full variable domain (missing parts from reference TRBV2 and TRBJ1-5): EPEVTQTPSHQVTQMGQEVILRCVPISNHLYFYWYRQILGQKVEFLVSFYNNEISEKSEIFDDQFSVERPDGSNFTLKIRSTKLEDSAMYFCAGKSGGTSNQPQHFGDGTRLSIL.

Points on this clonotype: This is likely a read error, given that the CDR3 carries no conserved phenylalanine or tryptophan at its end. The chain carries TRBV10-3 and TRBJ2-5; 8 positions agree with TRBD1. This CDR3 spans 12 amino acids. Losses at the gene ends were 8 bases for V and 3 bases for J; bases not matched to a gene: 2. Germline CDR1 is ENHRY and CDR2 is SYGVKD. The CDR3: CAIRDRKETQYL. Here the CDR3 DNA reads TGTGCCATCCGGGACAGGAAAGAGACCCAGTACCTC.

This clonotype has just a few counts. This chain links TRBV12-3 or TRBV12-4 with TRBJ1-5; D is undetermined. With 3 bases removed from V and 4 bases from J, the gap between germline ends came to 10 bases. This CDR3 spans 14 amino acids. This CDR3 is CASSFRAANQPQHF. The CDR3 nucleotides are TGTGCCAGCAGTTTTCGGGCCGCTAATCAGCCCCAGCATTTT.

This chain links TRBV7-9 with TRBJ1-1; 12 bases map to TRBD1. After removal of 4 bases from V and 4 bases from J, the junction contained 13 bases not matched to a gene. The CDR3 is made up of 18 amino acids. Germline CDR1 is SEHNR and CDR2 is FQNEAQ (reference sequence). CDR3 bases: TGTGCCAGCAGCTCTAGCCCGGGACAGGGGGCCGTCGGCACTGAAGCTTTCTTT. It encodes CASSSSPGQGAVGTEAFF.

V is TRBV27 and J is TRBJ1-1; D not resolved. The CDR3 is 12 residues long. Between the trimmed V and J ends, which lost 5 bases and 8 bases, there was a span of 12 bases. The germline V gene encodes CDR1 MNHEY and CDR2 SMNVEV (reference sequence). The CDR3 reads CASSPGPQEAFF. The CDR3 DNA follows: TGTGCCAGCAGTCCAGGCCCACAAGAAGCTTTCTTT.

On this clonotype itself: This may be a read error, as it is one base from a much larger clone. The CDR3 does not close with the conserved phenylalanine or tryptophan, likely indicating a read error. The CDR3 nucleotides read TGTGCCAGCAGCCGGGGCACTGAAGCTTTCTCT. Residues: CASSRGTEAFS. J is TRBJ1-1 and V is TRBV3-1; no clear D gene. V lost 4 bases, J lost 4 bases, and 4 bases lay in between. CDR3 size: 11 residues. Looked up from germline, CDR1 is LGHDT and CDR2 is YNNKEL (reference sequence).

J is TRBJ2-3 and V is TRBV6-2 or TRBV6-3; D remains unclear. In germline, CDR1 is MNHEY, CDR2 SVGEGT. Trimming removed 0 bases at V and 6 bases at J, with 7 bases between. The CDR3 has 13 residues. CDR3 amino acids: CASSYSNADTQYF. The CDR3 nucleotides read TGTGCCAGCAGTTACTCGAACGCGGATACGCAGTATTTT.

The CDR3 DNA reads as TGTGCCAGCAGCCTCTCTCGGGGGAATAGAGAAAAACTGTTTTTT. Translation: CASSLSRGNREKLFF. The V and J genes are TRBV3-1 and TRBJ1-4; D is perhaps TRBD1 (5 bases). The CDR3 runs to 15 residues. V was clipped by 4 bases and J by 8 bases, with 17 bases between them. Germline V CDR1 and CDR2: LGHDT, YNNKEL (reference sequence).